Listed below are T cell receptor beta chains from one sample, sequenced in a study of blood T cell repertoires in COVID-19. Method: immunoSEQ multiplex PCR; TCRdb's copy keeps in-frame clones and lacks some. The repertoire holds 200,000 to 250,000 clones, around 83% seen once, with roughly 7% in the top ten. Sequenced: peripheral blood. All receptors come from a woman aged 45-59 years with acute or convalescent COVID-19. CDR3s include the opening cysteine and the closing phenylalanine or tryptophan. The D gene is left open where the match is weak. Where a row states a size, it is once, few, many or the class of an expanded clone; other rows omit it.

J gene,D gene,clone size,V gene,CDR3 protein,CDR3 DNA
TRBJ1-6,TRBD1,.,TRBV6-5,CASSRRGDSPLHF,TGTGCCAGCAGCCGCAGGGGGGATTCACCCCTCCACTTT
TRBJ1-5,TRBD1,.,TRBV7-2,CASSPGQGSQPQHF,TGTGCCAGCAGTCCTGGACAGGGGAGTCAGCCCCAGCATTTT
TRBJ1-1,.,.,TRBV10-3,CAISQGMNTEAFF,TGTGCCATCTCACAGGGCATGAACACTGAAGCTTTCTTT
TRBJ2-7,.,.,TRBV6-6,CASSYNGGASYEQYF,TGTGCCAGCAGTTACAACGGCGGCGCCTCCTACGAGCAGTACTTC
TRBJ1-2,TRBD1,.,TRBV6-5,CASSLGQRGDYGYTF,TGTGCCAGCAGCCTGGGACAGAGGGGCGACTATGGCTACACCTTC
TRBJ2-2,TRBD1,.,TRBV7-7,CASSKTGGYTGELFF,TGTGCTAGCAGCAAGACAGGGGGTTACACCGGGGAGCTGTTTTTT
TRBJ1-6,.,.,TRBV6-5,CASSYSRDYRNSPLHF,TGTGCCAGCAGTTACTCCCGGGATTATCGTAATTCACCCCTCCACTTT
TRBJ1-4,TRBD1,.,TRBV6-6,CASRERTGPDELFF,TGTGCCAGCAGGGAGAGGACAGGGCCTGATGAACTGTTTTTT
TRBJ2-3,TRBD1,once,TRBV24-1,CATAGTGGPDTQYF,TGTGCCACCGCCGGGACAGGGGGCCCAGATACGCAGTATTTT
TRBJ1-5,TRBD1,.,TRBV30,CAWNLDRGQPQHF,TGTGCCTGGAATTTGGACAGGGGTCAGCCCCAGCATTTT
TRBJ1-5,.,few,TRBV5-6,CASSLSRGEPQHF,TGTGCCAGCAGCTTGTCACGGGGGGAACCCCAGCATTTT
TRBJ1-2,TRBD1,.,TRBV6-6,CASSPRDRTLYGYTF,TGTGCCAGCAGTCCCCGGGACAGAACCCTCTATGGCTACACCTTC